The TCR beta chain under discussion was sequenced for a study of T cell repertoires in cytomegalovirus infection (dated by TCRdb to about 2019). In the study overall: The HLA type of each donor mattered for the analysis, because public TCR beta signatures pointed to carriage of CMV infection along with the matching HLA type.

Paper-wide results and their limitations: Carriers of CMV infection plus the relevant HLA type were discriminated by the cumulative frequency of public TCR beta family members in the study cohort and in an independent approximately 340-donor cohort. The ex vivo response was dominated by HLA-C-restricted CMV-specific TCR beta clonotypes, which also provided the single most frequent clonotype in two of eight donors.

The CDR3 contains 15 residues, cysteine and phenylalanine counted. Left in the record is the CDR3 DNA by itself, 45 bases read in frame from the first base. Unmatched junction bases come to 6, with V trimmed by 7 bases and J by 0 bases. As encoded in the germline V gene, CDR1 is LGHNT while CDR2 is FRNRAP. Instrument used: Illumina HiSeq 1500. The public reads were reanalyzed by TCRdb: fastp trimming at Q25, MiXCR alignment, in-frame beta chains only. Entries that share a CDR3 protein sequence are merged under the most common genes and DNA. The sample table shows about 440,000 distinct CDR3 sequences, and roughly 30% are seen once. The ten largest clones take up roughly an eighth of the sample. This clonotype was seen only a few times. The antigen it binds to is not known. One base away there is no much larger clone; base qualities are not given.

The source material was PBMCs. The V and J genes are TRBV12-5 and TRBJ2-3; 8 of the junction bases match TRBD2. This clonotype was obtained from a human donor in good health (CMV status not recorded). Some clones in this sample may be carry-over from other donors' samples. CDR3 loop: CASASERGSTDTQYF. The bases are TGTGCTAGTGCCTCGGAGCGGGGGAGCACAGATACGCAGTATTTT. Outside the CDR3, residues come from the reference TRBV12-5 and TRBJ2-3 proteins, so the full variable domain is: DARVTQTPRHKVTEMGQEVTMRCQPILGHNTVFWYRQTMMQGLELLAYFRNRAPLDDSGMPKDRFSAEMPDATLATLKIQPSEPRDSAVYFCASASERGSTDTQYFGPGTRLTVL.